This is a list of T cell receptor beta chains from one sample in a study of blood T cell repertoires in COVID-19. TCRdb keeps only in-frame clones here, not all; method: immunoSEQ multiplex PCR. The sample yields some 150,000 clones, 70% to 85% seen once. The specimen was peripheral blood. The source of these receptors is a woman of 80 years or more in a cohort sampled during active or convalescent COVID-19. Both conserved end residues are part of each CDR3.

>TRBJ1-2|TRBV5-4
CASSIGQNLYGYTF
>TRBJ1-2|TRBV15
CATSRDSNYGYTF
>TRBJ2-7|TRBV5-1
CASSPDRSYEQYF
>TRBJ2-1|TRBV5-5
CASSGSGGVFNEQFF
>TRBJ2-3|TRBV5-3
CARSPYPQAGRSDTQYF
>TRBJ1-2|TRBV5-6
CASSIGQDYGYTF
>TRBJ2-2|TRBV7-2
CASSIFFGLAGGELFF
>TRBJ2-2|TRBV15
CATSRISPGELFF
>TRBJ2-3|TRBV30
CAWSVAGLAGLDTQYF
>TRBJ1-2|TRBV3-1/TRBV3-2
CASSHFEGRNYGYTF
>TRBJ2-7|TRBV2
CASTDRFYEQYF
>TRBJ2-1|TRBV6-5
CASGPGGYNEQFF
>TRBJ1-4|TRBV18
CASSTYSNEKLFF
>TRBJ2-1|TRBV5-4
CASSSLAGGNEQFF
>TRBJ2-1|TRBV6-2/TRBV6-3
CASSHGLAANNEQFF
>TRBJ1-2|TRBV28
CASSPGTGDGYTF
>TRBJ2-1|TRBV4-2
CASSQGRTGEQFF
>TRBJ1-1|TRBV5-1
CASSLAGTGTVEAFF
>TRBJ2-3|TRBV5-1
CASSWGWKTRGYTDTQYF
>TRBJ1-6|TRBV6-5
CASSSTGVRSPLHF
>TRBJ1-5|TRBV4-1
CASSRTPTSTAVNQPQHF
>TRBJ1-1|TRBV5-5
CASREGQANTEAFF
>TRBJ1-2|TRBV6-6
CASSLQGVGYGYTF